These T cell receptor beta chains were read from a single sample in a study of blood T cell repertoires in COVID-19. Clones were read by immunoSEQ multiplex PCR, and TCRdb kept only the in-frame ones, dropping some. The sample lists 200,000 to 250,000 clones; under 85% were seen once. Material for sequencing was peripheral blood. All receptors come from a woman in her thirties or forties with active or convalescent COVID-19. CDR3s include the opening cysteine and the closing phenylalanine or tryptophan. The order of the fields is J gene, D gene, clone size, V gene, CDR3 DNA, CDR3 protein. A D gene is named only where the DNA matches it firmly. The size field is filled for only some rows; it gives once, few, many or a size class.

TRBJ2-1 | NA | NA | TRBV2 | TGTGCCAGCGGGGGGACTCCCTCTCTTCCTTACAATGAGCAGTTCTTC | CASGGTPSLPYNEQFF
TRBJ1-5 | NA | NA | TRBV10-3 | TGTGCCATCAGTGTTGAAGGGGGCAATCAGCCCCAGCATTTT | CAISVEGGNQPQHF
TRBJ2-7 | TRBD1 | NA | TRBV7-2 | TGTGCCAGCAGCTTAGAGGTAGGGGGCGGCTACGAGCAGTACTTC | CASSLEVGGGYEQYF
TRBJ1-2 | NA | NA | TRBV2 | TGTGCCAGCGCAGTAGACCAGGTACACAACTATGGCTACACCTTC | CASAVDQVHNYGYTF
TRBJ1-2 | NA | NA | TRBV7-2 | TGTGCCAGCAGCGACCGGGAGGGCGGAAGGTACTATGGCTACACCTTC | CASSDREGGRYYGYTF
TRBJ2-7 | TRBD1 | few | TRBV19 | TGTGCCAGTAGGCCGGACAGGGGGCCGAGAGGGGAGCAGTACTTC | CASRPDRGPRGEQYF
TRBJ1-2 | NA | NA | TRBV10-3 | TGTGCCATCAGTGAGTCGATTCAGGGGCACTATGGCTACACCTTC | CAISESIQGHYGYTF
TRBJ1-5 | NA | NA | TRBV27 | TGTGCCAGCAGTACGGGAGATAGCAATCAGCCCCAGCATTTT | CASSTGDSNQPQHF
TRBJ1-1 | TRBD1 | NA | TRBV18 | TGTGCCAGCTCACCCGGAGAGGGGGCAAACACTGAAGCTTTCTTT | CASSPGEGANTEAFF
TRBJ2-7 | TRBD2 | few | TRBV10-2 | TGCGCCAGCAGTGATGGGGCGGGGGGGACCTACGAGCAGTACTTC | CASSDGAGGTYEQYF
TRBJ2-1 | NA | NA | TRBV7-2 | TGTGCCAGCAGCTTATTCCTCAATGAGCAGTTCTTC | CASSLFLNEQFF
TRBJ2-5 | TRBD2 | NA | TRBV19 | TGTGCCAGTAGTAACCCCCGCGGGGGAAAAGAGACCCAGTACTTC | CASSNPRGGKETQYF
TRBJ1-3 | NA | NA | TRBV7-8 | TGTGCCAGCAGGGAAGGGAGGAAGGAAAGAAACACCATATATTTT | CASREGRKERNTIYF
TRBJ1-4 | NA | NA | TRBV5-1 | TGCGCCAGCAGCTTGGGTCTTAATGAAAAACTGTTTTTT | CASSLGLNEKLFF
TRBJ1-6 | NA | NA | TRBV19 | TGTGCCAGTAGTATGCTACAGGGTACTTCACCCCTCCACTTT | CASSMLQGTSPLHF
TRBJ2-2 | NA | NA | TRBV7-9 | TGTGCCAGCAGCTTATTAGGGGGTACGAACACCGGGGAGCTGTTTTTT | CASSLLGGTNTGELFF
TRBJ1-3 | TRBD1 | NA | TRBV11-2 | TGTGCCAGCAGATACAGGGGCGGTTCAGACACCATATATTTT | CASRYRGGSDTIYF
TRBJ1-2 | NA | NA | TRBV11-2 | TGTGCCAGCAGCTCGAAAGCCAACTATGGCTACACCTTC | CASSSKANYGYTF
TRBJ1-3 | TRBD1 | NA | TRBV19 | TGTGCCACTCAGGGGGCTGGAAACACCATATATTTT | CATQGAGNTIYF
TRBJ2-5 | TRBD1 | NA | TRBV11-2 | TGTGCCAGCAGCTTAGGCGTCAGGGGGCTCCTGGAGACCCAGTACTTC | CASSLGVRGLLETQYF
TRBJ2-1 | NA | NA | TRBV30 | TGTGCCTGGAGCCGATCCCTGAGCTCCTACAATGAGCAGTTCTTC | CAWSRSLSSYNEQFF
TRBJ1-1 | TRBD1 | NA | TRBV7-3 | TGTGCCAGCAGCCCCGGGACAGGGAGTACTGAAGCTTTCTTT | CASSPGTGSTEAFF
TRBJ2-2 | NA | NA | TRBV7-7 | TGTGCCAGCAGCTTACGACAGGGACTGAACACCGGGGAGCTGTTTTTT | CASSLRQGLNTGELFF
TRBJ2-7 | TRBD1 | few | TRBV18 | TGTGCCAGCTCCCTTGCCGGGACAGGATTTTCCTACGAGCAGTACTTC | CASSLAGTGFSYEQYF
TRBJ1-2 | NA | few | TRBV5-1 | TGCGCCAGCAGCTTGGGGGGCGACTATGGCTACACCTTC | CASSLGGDYGYTF
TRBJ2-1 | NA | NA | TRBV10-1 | TGCGCCAGCAGTGGAATTCTTGGGACTGGCTCCTACAATGAGCAGTTCTTC | CASSGILGTGSYNEQFF
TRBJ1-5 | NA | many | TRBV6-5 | TGTGCCAGCAGTCTCGGGGGAACGGGGCCCCAGCATTTT | CASSLGGTGPQHF
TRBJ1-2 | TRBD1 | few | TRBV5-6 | TGTGCCAGCAGCTTTAGCCACAGGGGGCTGGACTATGGCTACACCTTC | CASSFSHRGLDYGYTF
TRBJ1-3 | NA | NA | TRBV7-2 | TGTGCCAGCAGTTATACTCAAGGGGCTGGAAACACCATATATTTT | CASSYTQGAGNTIYF
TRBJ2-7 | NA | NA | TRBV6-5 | TGTGCCAGCATCAAAACAGGAGTTTACGAGCAGTACTTC | CASIKTGVYEQYF
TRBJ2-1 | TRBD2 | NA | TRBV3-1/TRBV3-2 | TGTGCCAGCACCCAACGGGGGGGCGGTGAGCAGTTCTTC | CASTQRGGGEQFF
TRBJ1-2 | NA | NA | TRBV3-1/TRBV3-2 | TGTGCCAGCAGCCACTTCGAGGGGAGGGGGAATCGCTACACCTTC | CASSHFEGRGNRYTF
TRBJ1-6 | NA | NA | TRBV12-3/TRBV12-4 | TGTGCCAGCAAGACACAGATGGCTTCACCCCTCCACTTT | CASKTQMASPLHF
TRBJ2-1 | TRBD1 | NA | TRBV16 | TGTGCCAGCAGCCAAAGGACAGGGGAAAATGAGCAGTTCTTC | CASSQRTGENEQFF
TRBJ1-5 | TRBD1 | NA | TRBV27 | TGTGCCAGCAGTTCACGGGACAGACATACGCCCCAGCATTTT | CASSSRDRHTPQHF
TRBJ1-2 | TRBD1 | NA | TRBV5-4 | TGTGCCAGCGCCCGACAGGGAGGTATAAACTATGGCTACACCTTC | CASARQGGINYGYTF
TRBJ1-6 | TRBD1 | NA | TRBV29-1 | TGCAGCGCCCAGGGACAGGGTTATAATTCACCCCTCCACTTT | CSAQGQGYNSPLHF
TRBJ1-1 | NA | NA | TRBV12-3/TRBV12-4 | TGTGCCAGCAGGCTTACAGGGTTCACTGAAGCTTTCTTT | CASRLTGFTEAFF
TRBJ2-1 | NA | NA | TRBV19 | TGTGCCAGTAGTGTGCGGAACTCCTACAATGAGCAGTTCTTC | CASSVRNSYNEQFF
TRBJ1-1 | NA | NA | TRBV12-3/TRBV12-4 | TGTGCCAGCCGAGAGGTGAACACTGAAGCTTTCTTT | CASREVNTEAFF
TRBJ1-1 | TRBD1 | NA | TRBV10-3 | TGTGCCATCAGCCAGACAGGGGAGAACACTGAAGCTTTCTTT | CAISQTGENTEAFF
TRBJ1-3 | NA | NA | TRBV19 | TGTGCCAGTAGTTCCTTCGACAGGAGCTCTGGAAACACCATATATTTT | CASSSFDRSSGNTIYF
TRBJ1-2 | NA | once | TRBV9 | TGTGCCAGCAGCGTAGCGGGTGGTCGGGGCTATGGCTACACCTTC | CASSVAGGRGYGYTF
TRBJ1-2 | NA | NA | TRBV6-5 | TGTGCCAGCAGTTACTCGAGGCCTAACTATGGCTACACCTTC | CASSYSRPNYGYTF
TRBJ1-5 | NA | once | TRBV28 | TGTGCCAGCAGTTCACACATCCTGTCAAGCAATCAGCCCCAGCATTTT | CASSSHILSSNQPQHF
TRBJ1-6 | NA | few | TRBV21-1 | TGTGCCAGCAGCAAATTCTTAGGACAGGGAAAAGCCAGAGATAATTCACCCCTCCACTTT | CASSKFLGQGKARDNSPLHF
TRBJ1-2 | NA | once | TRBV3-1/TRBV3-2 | TGTGCCAGCAGCCAAGTAGCGGGGCGGAACACCTTC | CASSQVAGRNTF
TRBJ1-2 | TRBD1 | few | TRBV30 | TGTGCCTGCCGACAGGGGGCGGATGGCTACACCTTC | CACRQGADGYTF
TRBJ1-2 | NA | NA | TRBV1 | TGCACCAGCAGCCAACCCCGACAGGGTACCTACTTAGCTAACTATGGCTACACCTTC | CTSSQPRQGTYLANYGYTF
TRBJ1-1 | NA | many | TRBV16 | TGTGCCAGCAGCCAATCACGCGGGCGGGAAACTGAAGCTTTCTTT | CASSQSRGRETEAFF
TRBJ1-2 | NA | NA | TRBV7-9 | TGTGCCAGCAGCGGGACAAGGGGACATGGCTACACCTTC | CASSGTRGHGYTF
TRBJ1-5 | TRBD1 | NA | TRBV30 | TGTGCCTGGGACAGGGGACAGAGCAATCAGCCCCAGCATTTT | CAWDRGQSNQPQHF
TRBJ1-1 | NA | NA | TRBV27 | TGTGCCAGCAGTTTGACAGAGTTGAACACTGAAGCTTTCTTT | CASSLTELNTEAFF
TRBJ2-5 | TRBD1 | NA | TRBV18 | TGTGCCAGCTCGTCCCGGGACAGGGTGGAGACCCAGTACTTC | CASSSRDRVETQYF
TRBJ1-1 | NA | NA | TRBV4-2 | TGTGCCAGCAGCCATATAGGAGGGGAGAACACTGAAGCTTTCTTT | CASSHIGGENTEAFF
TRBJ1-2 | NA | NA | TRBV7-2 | TGTGCCAGCAGCTTAGTCCCCCGGACAGGCTACACCTTC | CASSLVPRTGYTF
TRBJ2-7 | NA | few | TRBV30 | TGTGCCTGGAGTGTACGACTTTCCTACGAGCAGTACTTC | CAWSVRLSYEQYF
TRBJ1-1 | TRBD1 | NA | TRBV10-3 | TGTGCCATCAGTGAAAGAGCAGGGGGGAACACTGAAGCTTTCTTT | CAISERAGGNTEAFF
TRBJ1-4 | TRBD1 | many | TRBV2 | TGTGCCACGTCAAGAGACAGGGTCGGAACTAATGAAAAACTGTTTTTT | CATSRDRVGTNEKLFF
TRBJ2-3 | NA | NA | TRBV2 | TGTGCCAGCAGTGAGATGGAACTAATCACAGATACGCAGTATTTT | CASSEMELITDTQYF